The clone carrying this T cell receptor (beta chain) was picked up one time. This sample is drawn from a study of blood T cell repertoires in COVID-19. The method was immunoSEQ multiplex PCR; TCRdb's version includes in-frame clones alone and lacks a portion of them. The repertoire holds about 230,000 clones, with approximately 84% as singletons. The V end was cut by 3 bases, the J end by 9 bases, with 13 bases between. The germline CDR1 and CDR2 sequences are SGDLS and YYNGEE. The length of the CDR3 is 13 residues. Seattle's cohort entered during active infection and was followed longitudinally. This clonotype originated in a man in his fifties with COVID-19, enrolled during active disease. The chain employs TRBV9 and TRBJ1-5; possible D gene TRBD1, 5 bases. Material: peripheral blood. CDR3 nucleotide sequence: TGTGCCAGCAGCGAGGGGCGACTCGGGCCCCAGCATTTT. This encodes CASSEGRLGPQHF. Based on the CDR3 plus reference TRBV9 and TRBJ1-5, the full variable domain is DSGVTQTPKHLITATGQRVTLRCSPRSGDLSVYWYQQSLDQGLQFLIQYYNGEERAKGNILERFSAQQFPDLHSELNLSSLELGDSALYFCASSEGRLGPQHFGDGTRLSIL.